Sequencing of this T cell receptor (beta chain) was carried out in a study of blood T cell repertoires in COVID-19. Study-wide background: Acute-phase and convalescent COVID-19 samples originated in the United States, Italy and Spain. Nucleic acid was either cDNA or gDNA, and it came from T cells, B-cell-depleted T cells, or PBMCs.

Per the original methods: Estimation of nucleated cell counts was performed using reference gene primer amplification. Produced via immunoSEQ multiplex PCR; TCRdb's table is partial and in-frame only. V, J and clone size were drawn from that table, and D and trimming were deduced from the DNA. The table shows about 85,000 clones, with more than 65% occurring only once. The length of the CDR3 is 12 residues. CDR1 MNHNS and CDR2 SASEGT come from the germline V gene. V was trimmed by 6 bases and J by 5 bases, leaving 10 bases between them. This TCR came from a man aged 65-85 years with acute or convalescent COVID-19. The rearrangement uses TRBV6-1 and TRBJ1-1; a weak D match, TRBD1 (5 bases). The sequenced sample was peripheral blood. CDR3 sequence reads: CASSQGRTEAFF. In DNA, the CDR3 is TGTGCCAGCAGCCAGGGAAGAACTGAAGCTTTCTTT.